Shown below are 24 T cell receptor beta chains from a single sample sequenced in a study of T cell responses to AZD1222 COVID-19 vaccine. Generated by immunoSEQ multiplex PCR, the TCRdb table keeps only in-frame clones and is missing some. The data show about 150,000 clones, with 90% to 95% seen just once and approximately 2.3% held by the top ten. The sample in question was peripheral blood, obtained on day 0 of AZD1222 vaccination. These receptors were obtained from an adult in good health.

The gene calls are TRBV5-1 and TRBJ2-3, with 11 positions matching TRBD2. This CDR3 is 16 amino acids long. The ends lost 5 bases at V and 2 bases at J; junction bases unmatched: 7. In germline, CDR1 is SGHRS, CDR2 YFSETQ. The CDR3 DNA reads TGCGCCAGCAGGAGCGGGACTAGCGGTTACACAGATACGCAGTATTTT. The encoded protein is CASRSGTSGYTDTQYF.

The chain couples TRBV4-3 to TRBJ1-4; TRBD1 matches 7 bases. With 0 bases clipped from V and 4 bases from J, the junction kept 5 bases outside the gene matches. Germline loops: CDR1 LGHNA, CDR2 YSLEER. The CDR3 runs 16 residues. CDR3 region: CASSQERGQINEKLFF. CDR3 DNA sequence: TGCGCCAGCAGCCAAGAAAGGGGACAGATTAATGAAAAACTGTTTTTT.

The V gene is TRBV28, the J gene TRBJ2-2, with 9 positions matching TRBD2. In germline, CDR1 is MDHEN, CDR2 SYDVKM. There are 17 residues in the CDR3. Trimming removed 6 bases from V and 6 bases from J; junction bases left unmatched: 14. CDR3 residues: CASSPWREGRAAGELFF. The CDR3 coding sequence is TGTGCCAGCAGCCCTTGGCGGGAGGGCCGCGCGGCCGGGGAGCTGTTTTTT. Full variable domain (outside the CDR3, taken from reference TRBV28 and TRBJ2-2): DVKVTQSSRYLVKRTGEKVFLECVQDMDHENMFWYRQDPGLGLRLIYFSYDVKMKEKGDIPEGYSVSREKKERFSLILESASTNQTSMYLCASSPWREGRAAGELFFGEGSRLTVL.

The rearrangement links TRBV9 to TRBJ2-5; TRBD1 aligns across 10 bases. In germline, CDR1 is SGDLS, CDR2 YYNGEE. This CDR3 spans 15 amino acids. Trimming cost V 6 bases and J 4 bases; bases outside gene matches: 9. CDR3 in DNA: TGTGCCAGCACTCGGGGACAGGGGAGCCCAGAGACCCAGTACTTC. Encoded protein: CASTRGQGSPETQYF. Drawing the rest from reference TRBV9 and TRBJ2-5, the complete variable domain is DSGVTQTPKHLITATGQRVTLRCSPRSGDLSVYWYQQSLDQGLQFLIQYYNGEERAKGNILERFSAQQFPDLHSELNLSSLELGDSALYFCASTRGQGSPETQYFGPGTRLLVL.

The chain couples TRBV27 to TRBJ1-5; D perhaps matches TRBD1 (6 bases). Germline loops: CDR1 MNHEY, CDR2 SMNVEV (reference sequence). V gave up 8 bases and J gave up 7 bases, with 15 bases separating them. The CDR3 is made up of 13 amino acids. CDR3 in amino acids: CASGPPGAQPQHF. CDR3 bases: TGTGCCAGCGGGCCCCCGGGGGCCCAGCCCCAGCATTTT.

The J gene is TRBJ2-7, the V gene TRBV10-3; no clear D gene. Germline-derived CDR1 and CDR2 are ENHRY and SYGVKD. The CDR3 extends over 14 amino acids. Trimming shortened V by 3 bases and J by 7 bases, and 16 bases separated the two germline ends. The CDR3 sequence is CAISDDTLGWEQYF. For the CDR3, the DNA is TGTGCCATCAGTGACGACACCCTGGGCTGGGAGCAGTACTTC.

This chain connects TRBV11-3 to TRBJ2-3, with D hard to call. The CDR3 is 14 residues long. The germline gives CDR1 SGHNT, CDR2 YENEEA. With 1 base removed from V and 6 bases from J, the gap between germline ends came to 11 bases. The CDR3 sequence is CASSLGTRGDTQYF. DNA of the CDR3: TGTGCCAGCAGCTTAGGGACCCGTGGGGATACGCAGTATTTT.

This rearrangement joins TRBV18 to TRBJ2-1, with 9 bases matching TRBD2. Germline V gene sequence: CDR1 KGHSH, CDR2 LQKENI. V dropped 1 base and J dropped 7; count of bases not matched to a gene: 8. The CDR3 is 16 residues long. The chain's CDR3 is CASSPLAGGPGNEQFF. The DNA for the CDR3 is TGTGCCAGCTCACCACTTGCGGGGGGGCCGGGAAATGAGCAGTTCTTC.

This clone was seen a single time. The CDR3 is CAGSRTSRANSPLHF. DNA of the CDR3: TGTGCCGGAAGCAGGACCAGCCGCGCGAATTCACCCCTCCACTTT. The chain joins TRBV5-4 to TRBJ1-6, with D hard to call. Germline assignment: CDR1 SGHNT and CDR2 YYREEE (reference sequence). The CDR3 runs 15 residues. Trimming left V 10 bases short and J 7 bases short, with 21 bases between. The whole variable domain, remainder taken from reference TRBV5-4 and TRBJ1-6, is ETGVTQSPTHLIKTRGQQVTLRCSSQSGHNTVSWYQQALGQGPQFIFQYYREEENGRGNFPPRFSGLQFPNYSSELNVNALELDDSALYLCAGSRTSRANSPLHFGNGTRLTVT.

This chain links TRBV3-1 (or the pseudogene TRBV3-2) with TRBJ1-4, with 7 nucleotides matching TRBD1. Per germline, CDR1 LGHDT and CDR2 YNNKEL (reference sequence). Trimming at V came to 4 bases and at J to 4 bases, leaving 9 bases not matched to a gene. CDR3 length: 16 amino acids. The CDR3 DNA reads as TGTGCCAGCAGCCCCAGGGGTTCAGGGGGTAATGAAAAACTGTTTTTT. The encoded protein is CASSPRGSGGNEKLFF.

This clone has a single count. The V gene is TRBV9, the J gene TRBJ1-1, with D unresolved. Per the germline V gene, CDR1 is SGDLS and CDR2 is YYNGEE. CDR3 length: 14 amino acids. The ends were cut back, 4 bases at V and 1 base at J, with 11 bases in the middle. DNA for the CDR3: TGTGCCAGCAGCCGGGTCTGGGGGAACACTGAAGCTTTCTTT. Translated, it gives CASSRVWGNTEAFF.

The rearrangement links TRBV15 to TRBJ2-1; a weak D match, TRBD2 (6 bases). The CDR3 has 17 amino acids. V was trimmed by 3 bases and J by 4 bases, leaving 19 bases between them. Looked up from germline, CDR1 is LNHNV and CDR2 is YYDKDF (reference sequence). The CDR3 DNA is TGTGCCACCAGCAGCCGGGACTCCAAGAGGGGTTACAATGAGCAGTTCTTC. This gives the protein CATSSRDSKRGYNEQFF. The variable domain in full, completed from reference TRBV15 and TRBJ2-1, reads DAMVIQNPRYQVTQFGKPVTLSCSQTLNHNVMYWYQQKSSQAPKLLFHYYDKDFNNEADTPDNFQSRRPNTSFCFLDIRSPGLGDTAMYLCATSSRDSKRGYNEQFFGPGTRLTVL.

V is TRBV19 and J is TRBJ2-4, with D possibly called TRBD1 or TRBD2 (5 bases each). There are 18 residues in the CDR3. CDR1 and CDR2 (germline): LNHDA, SQIVND (reference sequence). V was shortened by 2 bases and J by 3 bases, with 20 bases between the two germline ends. CDR3 protein: CASSIPPGRAYDKNIQYF. The CDR3 DNA reads as TGTGCCAGTAGTATACCTCCGGGACGGGCGTATGACAAAAACATTCAGTACTTC.

The chain uses TRBV18 and TRBJ2-1, with D tentatively TRBD1 or TRBD2 (5 bases each). Germline V lookup: CDR1 KGHSH, CDR2 LQKENI. This CDR3 has 15 amino acids. The germline V and J ends were trimmed by 6 bases and 8 bases, with 20 bases remaining between them. The CDR3 DNA reads as TGTGCCAGCTCGTCAGGGACGGATATGAACGATGAGCAGTTCTTC. This sequence encodes CASSSGTDMNDEQFF.

The chain is built from TRBV10-1 and TRBJ2-1; D is undetermined. This CDR3 is 14 amino acids long. Trimming removed 0 bases from V and 7 bases from J, with 10 bases in between. Germline CDR1 WNHNN, CDR2 SYGVQD (reference sequence). Written as DNA, the CDR3 is TGCGCCAGCAGTGAGTCGACTCCAGATAATGAGCAGTTCTTC. It codes for CASSESTPDNEQFF.

The J gene is TRBJ2-7, the V gene TRBV6-5, with D perhaps matching TRBD2 (5 bases). CDR3 length equals 13 residues. Germline values: CDR1 MNHEY, CDR2 SVGAGI. V was pared by 6 bases and J by 4 bases, with 13 bases between. As DNA, the CDR3 is TGTGCCAGCAGCCCCCGGGAACAGTACGAGCAGTACTTC. The encoded protein is CASSPREQYEQYF.

This sequence joins TRBV11-2 and TRBJ1-2; D is undetermined. The CDR3 runs to 14 residues. Trimming pared 3 bases from V and 3 bases from J, leaving 11 bases between. The germline V gene encodes CDR1 SGHAT and CDR2 FQNNGV. As DNA, the CDR3 is TGTGCCAGCAGCTTTGGCAGTGGGTACTATGGCTACACCTTC. Amino acid sequence: CASSFGSGYYGYTF.

CDR3 region: CAWSVRGRGSLGGYTF. The CDR3 region has the DNA TGTGCCTGGAGTGTACGGGGCAGGGGTTCGTTAGGGGGCTACACCTTC. V usage is TRBV30 and J usage is TRBJ1-2; possible D gene TRBD1, 6 bases. CDR3 size: 16 residues. V was cut by 0 bases and J by 8 bases, with 22 bases left in between. Germline V gene sequence: CDR1 GTSNPN, CDR2 SVGIG (reference sequence).

The V gene is TRBV12-3 or TRBV12-4, the J gene TRBJ2-4; no clear D gene. The CDR3 loop spans 13 amino acids. Trimming took off 11 bases at V and 1 base at J, with 12 bases between the two ends. CDR3 sequence: CAPAHTAKNIQYF. DNA for the CDR3: TGTGCCCCAGCGCATACGGCCAAAAACATTCAGTACTTC.

The CDR3 DNA is TGTGCCAGCAGCTACTTCGTGGGGTCAGATCAGCCCCAGCATTTT. It specifies CASSYFVGSDQPQHF. The chain links TRBV7-2 to TRBJ1-5; D not certain. V was pared by 4 bases and J by 5 bases, with 15 bases between. There are 15 residues in the CDR3. Germline lookup yields CDR1 SGHTA and CDR2 FQGNSA.

The chain has TRBV19 and TRBJ2-6; no clear D. V dropped 10 bases and J dropped 7 bases, with 20 bases sitting between them. This CDR3 comprises 15 residues. Germline V gene sequence: CDR1 LNHDA, CDR2 SQIVND (reference sequence). Here the CDR3 reads CATLSRSTPANVLTF. CDR3 in DNA: TGTGCCACCCTATCCCGGTCTACTCCAGCCAACGTCCTGACTTTC.

V is TRBV5-1 and J is TRBJ2-3; TRBD1 aligns across 7 bases. The germline V gene encodes CDR1 SGHRS and CDR2 YFSETQ. The CDR3 loop spans 17 amino acids. Germline trimming cut 6 bases from V and 0 bases from J; bases unmatched to any gene: 13. The chain's CDR3 is CASTRDSPFGSTDTQYF. Written as DNA, the CDR3 is TGCGCCAGCACCCGGGACAGCCCTTTTGGGAGCACAGATACGCAGTATTTT.

The chain joins TRBV7-8 to TRBJ2-7; TRBD1 matches 8 bases. The CDR3 contains 17 residues. Germline assignment: CDR1 SGHVS and CDR2 FQNEAQ. V was clipped by 1 base and J by 6 bases; unmatched bases: 14. CDR3 coding DNA: TGTGCCAGCAGCTTAGTAGGAGGGACAGGCGCTCTCTCCGAGCAGTACTTC. Encoded protein: CASSLVGGTGALSEQYF.

This rearrangement joins TRBV7-9 to TRBJ1-1; 9 bases are shared with TRBD1. CDR3 length equals 14 residues. Looked up from germline, CDR1 is SEHNR and CDR2 is FQNEAQ (reference sequence). V lost 6 bases, J lost 1 base, and 3 bases stayed unmatched. The CDR3 is CASRPGQGNTEAFF. For the CDR3, the DNA is TGTGCCAGCAGGCCGGGACAGGGGAACACTGAAGCTTTCTTT. Full variable domain (outside the CDR3, taken from reference TRBV7-9 and TRBJ1-1): DTGVSQNPRHKITKRGQNVTFRCDPISEHNRLYWYRQTLGQGPEFLTYFQNEAQLEKSRLLSDRFSAERPKGSFSTLEIQRTEQGDSAMYLCASRPGQGNTEAFFGQGTRLTVV.